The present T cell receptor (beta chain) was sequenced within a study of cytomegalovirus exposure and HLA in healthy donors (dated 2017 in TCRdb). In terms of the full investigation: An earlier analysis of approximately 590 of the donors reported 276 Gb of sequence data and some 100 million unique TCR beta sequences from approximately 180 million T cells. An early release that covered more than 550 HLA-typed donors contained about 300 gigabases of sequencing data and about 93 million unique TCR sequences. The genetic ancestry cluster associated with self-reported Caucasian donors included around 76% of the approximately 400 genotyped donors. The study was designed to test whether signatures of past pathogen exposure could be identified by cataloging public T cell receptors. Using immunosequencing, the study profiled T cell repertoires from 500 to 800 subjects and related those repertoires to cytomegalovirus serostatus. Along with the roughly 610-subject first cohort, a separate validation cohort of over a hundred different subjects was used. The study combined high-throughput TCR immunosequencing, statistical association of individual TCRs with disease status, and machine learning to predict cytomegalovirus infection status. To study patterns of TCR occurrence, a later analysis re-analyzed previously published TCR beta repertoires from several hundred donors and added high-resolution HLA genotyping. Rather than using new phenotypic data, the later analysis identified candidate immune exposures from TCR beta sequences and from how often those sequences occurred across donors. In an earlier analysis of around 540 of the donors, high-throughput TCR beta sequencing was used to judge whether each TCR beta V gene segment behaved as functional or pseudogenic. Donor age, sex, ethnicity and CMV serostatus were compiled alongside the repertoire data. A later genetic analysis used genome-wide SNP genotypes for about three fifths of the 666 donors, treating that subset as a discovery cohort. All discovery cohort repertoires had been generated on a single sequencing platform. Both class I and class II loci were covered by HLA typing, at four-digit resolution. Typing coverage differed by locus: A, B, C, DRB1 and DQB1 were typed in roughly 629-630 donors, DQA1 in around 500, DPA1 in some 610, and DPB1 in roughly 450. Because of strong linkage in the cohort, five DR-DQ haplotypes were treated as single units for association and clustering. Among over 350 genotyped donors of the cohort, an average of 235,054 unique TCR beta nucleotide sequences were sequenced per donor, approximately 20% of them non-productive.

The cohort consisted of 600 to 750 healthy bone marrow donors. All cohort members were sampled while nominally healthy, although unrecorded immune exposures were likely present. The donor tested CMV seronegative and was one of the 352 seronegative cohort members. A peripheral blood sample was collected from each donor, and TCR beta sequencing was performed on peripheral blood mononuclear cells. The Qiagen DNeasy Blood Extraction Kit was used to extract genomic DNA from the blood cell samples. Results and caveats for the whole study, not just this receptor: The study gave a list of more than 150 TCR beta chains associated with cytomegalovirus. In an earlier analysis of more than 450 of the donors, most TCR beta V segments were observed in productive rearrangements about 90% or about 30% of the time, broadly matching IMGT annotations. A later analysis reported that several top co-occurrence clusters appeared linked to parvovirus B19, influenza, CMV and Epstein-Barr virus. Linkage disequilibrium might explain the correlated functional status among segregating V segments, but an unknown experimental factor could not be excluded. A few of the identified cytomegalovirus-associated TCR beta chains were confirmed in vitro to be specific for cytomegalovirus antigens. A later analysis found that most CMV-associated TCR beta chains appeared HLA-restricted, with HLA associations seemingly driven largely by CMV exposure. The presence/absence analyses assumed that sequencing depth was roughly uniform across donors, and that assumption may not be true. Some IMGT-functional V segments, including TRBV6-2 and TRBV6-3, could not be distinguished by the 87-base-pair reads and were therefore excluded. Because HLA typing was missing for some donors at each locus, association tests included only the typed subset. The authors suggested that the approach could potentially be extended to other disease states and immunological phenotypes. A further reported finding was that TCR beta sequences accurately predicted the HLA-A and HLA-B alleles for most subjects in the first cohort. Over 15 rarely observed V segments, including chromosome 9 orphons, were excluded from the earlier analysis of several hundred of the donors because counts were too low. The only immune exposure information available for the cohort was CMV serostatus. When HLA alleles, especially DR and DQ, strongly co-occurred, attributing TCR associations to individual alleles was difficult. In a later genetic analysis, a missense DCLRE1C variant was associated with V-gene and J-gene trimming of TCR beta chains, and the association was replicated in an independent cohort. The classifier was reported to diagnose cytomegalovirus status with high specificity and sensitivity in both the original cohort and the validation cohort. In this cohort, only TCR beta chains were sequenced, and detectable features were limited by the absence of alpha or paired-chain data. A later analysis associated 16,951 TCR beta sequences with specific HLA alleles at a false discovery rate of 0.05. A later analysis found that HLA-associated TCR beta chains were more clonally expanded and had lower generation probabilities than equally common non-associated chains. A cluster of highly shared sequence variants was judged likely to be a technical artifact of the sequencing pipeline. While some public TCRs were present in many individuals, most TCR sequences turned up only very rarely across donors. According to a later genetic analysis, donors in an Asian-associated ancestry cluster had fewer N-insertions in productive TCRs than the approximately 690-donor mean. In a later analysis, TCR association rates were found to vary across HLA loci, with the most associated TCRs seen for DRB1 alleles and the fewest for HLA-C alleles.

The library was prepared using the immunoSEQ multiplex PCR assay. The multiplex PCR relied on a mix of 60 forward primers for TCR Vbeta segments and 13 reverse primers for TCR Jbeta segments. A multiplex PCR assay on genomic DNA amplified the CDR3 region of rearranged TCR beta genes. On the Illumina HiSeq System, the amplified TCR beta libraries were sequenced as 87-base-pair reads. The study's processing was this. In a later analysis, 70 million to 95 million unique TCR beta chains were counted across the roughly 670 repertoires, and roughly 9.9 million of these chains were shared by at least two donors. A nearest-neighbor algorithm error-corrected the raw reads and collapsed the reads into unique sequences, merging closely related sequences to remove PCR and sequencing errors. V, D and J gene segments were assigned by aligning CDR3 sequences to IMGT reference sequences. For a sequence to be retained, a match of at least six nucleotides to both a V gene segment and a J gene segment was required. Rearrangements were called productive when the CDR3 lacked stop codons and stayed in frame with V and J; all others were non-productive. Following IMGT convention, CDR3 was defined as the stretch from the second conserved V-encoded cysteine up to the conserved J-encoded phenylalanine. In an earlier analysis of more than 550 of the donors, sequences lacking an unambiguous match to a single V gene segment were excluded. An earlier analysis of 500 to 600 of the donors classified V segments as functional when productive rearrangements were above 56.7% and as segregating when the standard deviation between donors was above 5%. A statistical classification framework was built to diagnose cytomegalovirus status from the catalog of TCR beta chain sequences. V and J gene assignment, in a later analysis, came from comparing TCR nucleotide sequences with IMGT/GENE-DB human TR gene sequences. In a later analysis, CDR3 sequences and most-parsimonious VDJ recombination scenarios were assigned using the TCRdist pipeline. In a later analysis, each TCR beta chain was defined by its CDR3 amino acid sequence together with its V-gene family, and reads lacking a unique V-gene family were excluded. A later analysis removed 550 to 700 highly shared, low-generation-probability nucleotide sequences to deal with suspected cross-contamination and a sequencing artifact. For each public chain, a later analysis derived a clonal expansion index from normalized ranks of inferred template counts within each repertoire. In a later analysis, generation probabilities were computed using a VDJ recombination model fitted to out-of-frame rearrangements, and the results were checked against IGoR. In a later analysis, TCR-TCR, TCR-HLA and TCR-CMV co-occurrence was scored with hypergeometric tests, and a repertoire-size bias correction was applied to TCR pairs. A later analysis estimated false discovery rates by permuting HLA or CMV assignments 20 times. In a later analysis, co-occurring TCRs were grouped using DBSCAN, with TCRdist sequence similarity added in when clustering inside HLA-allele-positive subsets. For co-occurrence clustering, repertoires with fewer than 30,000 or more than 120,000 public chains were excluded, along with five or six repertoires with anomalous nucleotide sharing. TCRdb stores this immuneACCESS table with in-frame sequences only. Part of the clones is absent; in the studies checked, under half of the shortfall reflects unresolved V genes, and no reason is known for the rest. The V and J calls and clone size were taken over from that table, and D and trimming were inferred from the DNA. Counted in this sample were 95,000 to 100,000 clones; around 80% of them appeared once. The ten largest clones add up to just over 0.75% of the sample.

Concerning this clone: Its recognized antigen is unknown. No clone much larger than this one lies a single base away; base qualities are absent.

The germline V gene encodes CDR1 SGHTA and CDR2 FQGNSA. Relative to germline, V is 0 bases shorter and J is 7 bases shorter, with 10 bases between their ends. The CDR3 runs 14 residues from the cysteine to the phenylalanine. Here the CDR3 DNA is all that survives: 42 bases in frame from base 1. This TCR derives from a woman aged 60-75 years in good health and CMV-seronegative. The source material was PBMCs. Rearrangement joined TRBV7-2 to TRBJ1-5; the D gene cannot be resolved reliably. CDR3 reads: CASSLAPAGQPQHF. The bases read TGTGCCAGCAGCTTAGCGCCGGCCGGGCAGCCCCAGCATTTT.